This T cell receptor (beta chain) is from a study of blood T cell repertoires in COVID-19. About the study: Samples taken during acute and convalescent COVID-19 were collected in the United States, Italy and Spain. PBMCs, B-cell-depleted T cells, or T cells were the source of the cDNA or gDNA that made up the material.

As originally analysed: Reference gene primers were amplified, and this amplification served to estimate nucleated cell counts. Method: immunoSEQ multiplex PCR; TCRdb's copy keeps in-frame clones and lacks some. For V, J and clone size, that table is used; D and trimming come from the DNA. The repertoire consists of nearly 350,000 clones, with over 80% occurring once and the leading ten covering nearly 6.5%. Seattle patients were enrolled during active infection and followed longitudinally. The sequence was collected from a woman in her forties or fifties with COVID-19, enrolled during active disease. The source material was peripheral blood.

DNA for the CDR3: TGTGCCAGCGCTGCCTGGACAGGGGGCACCGGGGAGCTGTTTTTT. This translates into CASAAWTGGTGELFF. This chain links TRBV11-2 with TRBJ2-2; 10 nucleotides line up with TRBD1. Germline loops: CDR1 SGHAT, CDR2 FQNNGV. The CDR3 runs 15 residues. J lost 4 bases, V lost 8 bases, and 7 bases had no gene match.